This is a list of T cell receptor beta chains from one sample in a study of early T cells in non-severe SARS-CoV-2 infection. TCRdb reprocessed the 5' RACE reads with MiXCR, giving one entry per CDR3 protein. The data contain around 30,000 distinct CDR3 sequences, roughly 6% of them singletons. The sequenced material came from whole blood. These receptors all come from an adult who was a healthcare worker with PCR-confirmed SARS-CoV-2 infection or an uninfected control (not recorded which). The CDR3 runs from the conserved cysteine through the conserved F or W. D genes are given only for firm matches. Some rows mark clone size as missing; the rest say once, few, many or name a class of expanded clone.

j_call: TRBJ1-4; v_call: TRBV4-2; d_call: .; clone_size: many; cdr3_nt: TGTGCCAGCAGCAAAGGTTACAGGAGTACTAATGAAAAACTGTTTTTT; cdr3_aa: CASSKGYRSTNEKLFF
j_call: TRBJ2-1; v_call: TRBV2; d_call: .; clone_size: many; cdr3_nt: TGTGCCAGCAGTGGAGTCGGCAATGAGCAGTTCTTC; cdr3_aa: CASSGVGNEQFF
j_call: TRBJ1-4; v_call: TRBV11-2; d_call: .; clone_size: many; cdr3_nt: TGTGCCAGCAGCTCAATTAGGGAACGGGAGAAACTGTTTTTT; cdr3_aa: CASSSIREREKLFF
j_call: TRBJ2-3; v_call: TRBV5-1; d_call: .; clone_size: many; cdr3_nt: TGCGCCAGCAGCCCGGGCCTTAGCAGGCTTGGAGATACGCAGTATTTT; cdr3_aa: CASSPGLSRLGDTQYF
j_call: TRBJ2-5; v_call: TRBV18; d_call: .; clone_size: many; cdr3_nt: TGTGCCAGCTCACCCTTAGGCGGGGATCAAGAGACCCAGTACTTC; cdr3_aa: CASSPLGGDQETQYF
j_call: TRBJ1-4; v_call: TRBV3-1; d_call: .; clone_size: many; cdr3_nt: TGTGCCAGCAGCCAATTCGCGGGGCCTACAACTAATGAAAAACTGTTTTTT; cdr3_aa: CASSQFAGPTTNEKLFF
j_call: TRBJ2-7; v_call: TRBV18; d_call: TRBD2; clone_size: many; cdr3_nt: TGTGCCAGCTCAGGAACTAGCGGGGGGGCCGTTGAGCAGTACTTC; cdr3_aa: CASSGTSGGAVEQYF
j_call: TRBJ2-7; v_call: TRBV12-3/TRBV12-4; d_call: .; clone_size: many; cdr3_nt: TGTGCCAGCAGTTTAGAATACTACGAGCAGTACTTC; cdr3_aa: CASSLEYYEQYF
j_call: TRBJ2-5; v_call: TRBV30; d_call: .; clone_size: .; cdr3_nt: TGTGCCTGGAGGGTCCGGGGGAAAGAGACCCAGTACTTC; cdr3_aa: CAWRVRGKETQYF
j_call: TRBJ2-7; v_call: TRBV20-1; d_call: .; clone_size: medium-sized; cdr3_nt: TGCAGTGCTAGAAATCGGGGCTACGAGCAGTACTTC; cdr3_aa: CSARNRGYEQYF
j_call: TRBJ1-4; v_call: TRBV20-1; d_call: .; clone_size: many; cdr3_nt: TGCAGTGCTAGAGACCTTTTAGGGGAGGGTGAGGAAAAACTGTTTTTT; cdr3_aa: CSARDLLGEGEEKLFF
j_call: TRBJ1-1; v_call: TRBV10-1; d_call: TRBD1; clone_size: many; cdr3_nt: TGCGCCAGCAGTCCCGGGACAGGGTGGACGGACGGTTCTGAAGCTTTCTTT; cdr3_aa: CASSPGTGWTDGSEAFF
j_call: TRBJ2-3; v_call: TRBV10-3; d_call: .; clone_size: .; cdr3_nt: TGTGCCATCAGTGAGACCGCGGTCGCAGATACGCAGTATTTT; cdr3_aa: CAISETAVADTQYF
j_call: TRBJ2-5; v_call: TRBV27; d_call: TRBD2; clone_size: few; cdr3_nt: TGTGCCAGCAGTTTAGGCGGGGGGGCCGTCGAGACCCAGTACTTC; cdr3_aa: CASSLGGGAVETQYF
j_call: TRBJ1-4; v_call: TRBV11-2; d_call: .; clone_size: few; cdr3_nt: TGTGCCAGCAGCTCCACCCCGTTGGGAACTAATGAAAAACTGTTTTTT; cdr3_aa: CASSSTPLGTNEKLFF
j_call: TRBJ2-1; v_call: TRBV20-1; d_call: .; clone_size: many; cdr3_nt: TGCAGTGCTAGATCGGGCAGTTACAATGAGCAGTTCTTC; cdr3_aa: CSARSGSYNEQFF
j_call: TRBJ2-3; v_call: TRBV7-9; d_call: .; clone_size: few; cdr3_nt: TGTGCCAGCTTGGGGGCGGTGGTAGATACGCAGTATTTT; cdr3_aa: CASLGAVVDTQYF
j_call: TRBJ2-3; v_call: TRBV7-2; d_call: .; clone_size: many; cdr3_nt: TGTGCCACCCGACCCAGACAGGGCACAGATACGCAGTATTTT; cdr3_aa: CATRPRQGTDTQYF
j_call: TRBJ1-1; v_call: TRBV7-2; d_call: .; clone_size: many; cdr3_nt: TGTGCCAGCAGCTTACAACGGGACACTGAAGCTTTCTTT; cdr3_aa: CASSLQRDTEAFF
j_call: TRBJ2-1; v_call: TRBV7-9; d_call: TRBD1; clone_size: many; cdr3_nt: TGTGCCAGCGGAGGGACAGGGGGTAAGAATGAGCAGTTCTTC; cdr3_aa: CASGGTGGKNEQFF
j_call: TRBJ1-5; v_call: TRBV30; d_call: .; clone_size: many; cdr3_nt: TGTGCCTGGAGTGTAGGGGCCTATCAGCCCCAGCATTTT; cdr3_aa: CAWSVGAYQPQHF
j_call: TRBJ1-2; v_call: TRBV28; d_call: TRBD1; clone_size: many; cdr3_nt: TGTGCCAGCAGTCCCCGACAGGGTGGGCATGGCTACACCTTC; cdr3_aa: CASSPRQGGHGYTF
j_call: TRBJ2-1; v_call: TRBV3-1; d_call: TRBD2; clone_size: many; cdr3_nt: TGTGCCAGCAGCCTTCTAGGAGCGGGGGCCAACAATGAGCAGTTCTTC; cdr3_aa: CASSLLGAGANNEQFF
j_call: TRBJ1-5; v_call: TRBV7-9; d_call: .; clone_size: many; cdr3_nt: TGTGCCAGCAGCTCCAATCAGCCCCAGCATTTT; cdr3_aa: CASSSNQPQHF
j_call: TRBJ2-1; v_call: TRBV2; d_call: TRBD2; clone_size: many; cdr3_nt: TGTGCCAGCACGGGACTAGCATCGAATGAGCAGTTCTTC; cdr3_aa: CASTGLASNEQFF
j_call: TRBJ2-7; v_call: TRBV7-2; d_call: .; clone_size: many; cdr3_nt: TGTGCCAGCAGCTTAGCCTATCCCTTCTACGAGCAGTACTTC; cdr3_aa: CASSLAYPFYEQYF
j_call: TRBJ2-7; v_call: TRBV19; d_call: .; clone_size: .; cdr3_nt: TGTGCCAGTAGTCAGGGGACCTACGAGCAGTACTTC; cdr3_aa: CASSQGTYEQYF
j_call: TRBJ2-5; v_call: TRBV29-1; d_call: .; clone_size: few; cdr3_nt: TGCAGCGGGACGGGACTCCAAGAGACCCAGTACTTC; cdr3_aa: CSGTGLQETQYF
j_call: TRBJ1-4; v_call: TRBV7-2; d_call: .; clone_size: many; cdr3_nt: TGTGCCAGCAGCGTGGGGGGGCAGCTTAATGAAAAACTGTTTTTT; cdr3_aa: CASSVGGQLNEKLFF
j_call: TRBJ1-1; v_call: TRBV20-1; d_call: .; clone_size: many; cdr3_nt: TGCAGTGCTAGAGGGACAGAAGCTTTCTTT; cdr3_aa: CSARGTEAFF
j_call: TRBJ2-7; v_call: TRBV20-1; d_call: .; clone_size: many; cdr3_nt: TGCAGTGCTAGAGATCACAGGATTAGCTCCTACGAGCAGTACTTC; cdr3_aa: CSARDHRISSYEQYF
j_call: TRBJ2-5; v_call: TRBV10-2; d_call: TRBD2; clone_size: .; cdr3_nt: TGCGCCAGCAGTGGCCAGCGGGGAGAGACCCAGTACTTC; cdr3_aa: CASSGQRGETQYF
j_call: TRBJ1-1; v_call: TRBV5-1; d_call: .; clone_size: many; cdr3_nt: TGCGCCAGCAGCCGCCAAGAGTTGGCCTCATACAACACTGAAGCTTTCTTT; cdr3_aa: CASSRQELASYNTEAFF